The T cell receptor beta chain described here comes from a study of blood T cell repertoires in COVID-19. The overall study: Some COVID-19 samples were acute and others convalescent; all came from the United States, Italy and Spain. T cells, B-cell-depleted T cells, or PBMCs provided the cDNA or gDNA that served as material.

Original data processing: Scientists estimated how many nucleated cells there were by amplifying reference gene primers. TCRdb keeps only in-frame clones here, not all; method: immunoSEQ multiplex PCR. Clonal size and the V and J genes are those of that table, whereas D and trimming came from the DNA. Of roughly 410,000 clones listed, roughly nine tenths are singletons. Germline values: CDR1 LGHDT, CDR2 YNNKEL (reference sequence). V was shortened by 0 bases and J by 13 bases, with 15 bases between the two germline ends. The CDR3 covers 13 residues. The sample was peripheral blood. V is TRBV3-1 (or the pseudogene TRBV3-2) and J is TRBJ1-2; tentative D call: TRBD1 (6 bases). The clonotype was recovered from a man aged 40-50 years with acute or convalescent COVID-19. The CDR3 region is CASSQDRGTWATF. DNA for the CDR3: TGTGCCAGCAGCCAAGATAGGGGGACATGGGCCACCTTC.